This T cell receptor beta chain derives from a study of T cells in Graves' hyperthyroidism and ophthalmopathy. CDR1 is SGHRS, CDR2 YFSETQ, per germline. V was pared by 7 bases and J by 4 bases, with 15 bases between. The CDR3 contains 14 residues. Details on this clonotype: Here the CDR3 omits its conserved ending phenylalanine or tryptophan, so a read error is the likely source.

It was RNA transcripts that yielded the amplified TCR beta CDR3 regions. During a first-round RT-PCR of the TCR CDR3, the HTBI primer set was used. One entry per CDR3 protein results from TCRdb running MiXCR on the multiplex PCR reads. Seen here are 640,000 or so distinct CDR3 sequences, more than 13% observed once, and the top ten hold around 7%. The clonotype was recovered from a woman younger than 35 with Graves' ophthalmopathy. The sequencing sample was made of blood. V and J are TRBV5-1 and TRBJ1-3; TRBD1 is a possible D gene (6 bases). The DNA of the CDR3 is TGCGCCAGCGGTACCGGGGGCGGAGGAAACACCATATATTCT. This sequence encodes CASGTGGGGNTIYS.